The rows below give T cell receptor beta chains drawn from one sample of a study of shared clonotypes between healthy human individuals. Libraries were prepared by immunoSEQ multiplex PCR; TCRdb keeps only in-frame clonotypes and omits some of them. The sample shows roughly 510,000 clones, over 60% of them seen only once. Sequenced: PBMCs. Receptors originate from a woman aged 40-49 years in good health. Some clones in this sample may be carry-over from other donors' samples. Both conserved end residues are part of each CDR3. The order of the fields is V gene, D gene, clone size, J gene, CDR3 protein, CDR3 DNA. A D gene is named only where the DNA matches it firmly. Clone size appears in some rows only: once, few, many, or a class for an expanded clone.

TRBV10-2	NA	NA	TRBJ1-5	CASSEEGGPQHF	TGCGCCAGCAGTGAGGAGGGGGGGCCCCAGCATTTT
TRBV7-9	NA	NA	TRBJ2-1	CASSLGYSSGQFF	TGTGCCAGCAGCTTGGGGTACTCCTCGGGGCAGTTCTTC
TRBV5-1	TRBD2	once	TRBJ2-7	CASSPPGTSVGQYF	TGCGCCAGCAGCCCCCCAGGGACTAGCGTTGGGCAGTACTTC
TRBV6-5	NA	once	TRBJ2-7	CASGRSSFSYEQYF	TGTGCCAGCGGCCGCAGTAGTTTTTCCTACGAGCAGTACTTC
TRBV10-1	NA	NA	TRBJ2-3	CASSASGRDTQYF	TGCGCCAGCAGTGCGTCAGGGCGAGATACGCAGTATTTT
TRBV5-6	TRBD2	NA	TRBJ2-5	CASTPSDRRGGTQYF	TGTGCCAGCACCCCGAGCGACCGCCGGGGGGGGACCCAGTACTTC
TRBV7-9	TRBD2	NA	TRBJ2-3	CASSFPGVAGGHDTQYF	TGTGCCAGCAGCTTTCCCGGGGTAGCGGGAGGGCACGATACGCAGTATTTT
TRBV7-3	NA	NA	TRBJ1-3	CASGGVRPSGNTIYF	TGTGCCAGCGGGGGGGTCCGACCCTCTGGAAACACCATATATTTT
TRBV7-9	NA	NA	TRBJ1-1	CASSTRTAMNTEAFF	TGTGCCAGCAGCACTCGGACAGCAATGAACACTGAAGCTTTCTTT
TRBV29-1	TRBD1	NA	TRBJ2-1	CSVEGGQGRYNEQFF	TGCAGCGTTGAAGGTGGACAGGGGCGATACAATGAGCAGTTCTTC
TRBV5-1	NA	NA	TRBJ1-1	CASSLDRWAEAFF	TGCGCCAGCAGCTTGGATCGGTGGGCGGAAGCTTTCTTT
TRBV5-5	NA	NA	TRBJ1-5	CASSLPNQPQHF	TGTGCCAGCAGCTTACCGAATCAGCCCCAGCATTTT
TRBV11-2	TRBD2	NA	TRBJ2-1	CASSSPSSGVYNEQFF	TGTGCCAGCAGCTCCCCTTCTAGCGGGGTCTACAATGAGCAGTTCTTC
TRBV2	NA	NA	TRBJ2-7	CASSDLGEQYF	TGTGCCAGCAGTGACCTCGGCGAGCAGTACTTC
TRBV18	TRBD1	NA	TRBJ2-7	CASSSDRGLDEQYF	TGTGCCAGCTCATCGGACAGGGGGCTTGACGAGCAGTACTTC
TRBV5-6	TRBD1	NA	TRBJ1-3	CASSYTGTGAGNTIYF	TGTGCCAGCAGCTACACCGGGACAGGGGCTGGAAACACCATATATTTT